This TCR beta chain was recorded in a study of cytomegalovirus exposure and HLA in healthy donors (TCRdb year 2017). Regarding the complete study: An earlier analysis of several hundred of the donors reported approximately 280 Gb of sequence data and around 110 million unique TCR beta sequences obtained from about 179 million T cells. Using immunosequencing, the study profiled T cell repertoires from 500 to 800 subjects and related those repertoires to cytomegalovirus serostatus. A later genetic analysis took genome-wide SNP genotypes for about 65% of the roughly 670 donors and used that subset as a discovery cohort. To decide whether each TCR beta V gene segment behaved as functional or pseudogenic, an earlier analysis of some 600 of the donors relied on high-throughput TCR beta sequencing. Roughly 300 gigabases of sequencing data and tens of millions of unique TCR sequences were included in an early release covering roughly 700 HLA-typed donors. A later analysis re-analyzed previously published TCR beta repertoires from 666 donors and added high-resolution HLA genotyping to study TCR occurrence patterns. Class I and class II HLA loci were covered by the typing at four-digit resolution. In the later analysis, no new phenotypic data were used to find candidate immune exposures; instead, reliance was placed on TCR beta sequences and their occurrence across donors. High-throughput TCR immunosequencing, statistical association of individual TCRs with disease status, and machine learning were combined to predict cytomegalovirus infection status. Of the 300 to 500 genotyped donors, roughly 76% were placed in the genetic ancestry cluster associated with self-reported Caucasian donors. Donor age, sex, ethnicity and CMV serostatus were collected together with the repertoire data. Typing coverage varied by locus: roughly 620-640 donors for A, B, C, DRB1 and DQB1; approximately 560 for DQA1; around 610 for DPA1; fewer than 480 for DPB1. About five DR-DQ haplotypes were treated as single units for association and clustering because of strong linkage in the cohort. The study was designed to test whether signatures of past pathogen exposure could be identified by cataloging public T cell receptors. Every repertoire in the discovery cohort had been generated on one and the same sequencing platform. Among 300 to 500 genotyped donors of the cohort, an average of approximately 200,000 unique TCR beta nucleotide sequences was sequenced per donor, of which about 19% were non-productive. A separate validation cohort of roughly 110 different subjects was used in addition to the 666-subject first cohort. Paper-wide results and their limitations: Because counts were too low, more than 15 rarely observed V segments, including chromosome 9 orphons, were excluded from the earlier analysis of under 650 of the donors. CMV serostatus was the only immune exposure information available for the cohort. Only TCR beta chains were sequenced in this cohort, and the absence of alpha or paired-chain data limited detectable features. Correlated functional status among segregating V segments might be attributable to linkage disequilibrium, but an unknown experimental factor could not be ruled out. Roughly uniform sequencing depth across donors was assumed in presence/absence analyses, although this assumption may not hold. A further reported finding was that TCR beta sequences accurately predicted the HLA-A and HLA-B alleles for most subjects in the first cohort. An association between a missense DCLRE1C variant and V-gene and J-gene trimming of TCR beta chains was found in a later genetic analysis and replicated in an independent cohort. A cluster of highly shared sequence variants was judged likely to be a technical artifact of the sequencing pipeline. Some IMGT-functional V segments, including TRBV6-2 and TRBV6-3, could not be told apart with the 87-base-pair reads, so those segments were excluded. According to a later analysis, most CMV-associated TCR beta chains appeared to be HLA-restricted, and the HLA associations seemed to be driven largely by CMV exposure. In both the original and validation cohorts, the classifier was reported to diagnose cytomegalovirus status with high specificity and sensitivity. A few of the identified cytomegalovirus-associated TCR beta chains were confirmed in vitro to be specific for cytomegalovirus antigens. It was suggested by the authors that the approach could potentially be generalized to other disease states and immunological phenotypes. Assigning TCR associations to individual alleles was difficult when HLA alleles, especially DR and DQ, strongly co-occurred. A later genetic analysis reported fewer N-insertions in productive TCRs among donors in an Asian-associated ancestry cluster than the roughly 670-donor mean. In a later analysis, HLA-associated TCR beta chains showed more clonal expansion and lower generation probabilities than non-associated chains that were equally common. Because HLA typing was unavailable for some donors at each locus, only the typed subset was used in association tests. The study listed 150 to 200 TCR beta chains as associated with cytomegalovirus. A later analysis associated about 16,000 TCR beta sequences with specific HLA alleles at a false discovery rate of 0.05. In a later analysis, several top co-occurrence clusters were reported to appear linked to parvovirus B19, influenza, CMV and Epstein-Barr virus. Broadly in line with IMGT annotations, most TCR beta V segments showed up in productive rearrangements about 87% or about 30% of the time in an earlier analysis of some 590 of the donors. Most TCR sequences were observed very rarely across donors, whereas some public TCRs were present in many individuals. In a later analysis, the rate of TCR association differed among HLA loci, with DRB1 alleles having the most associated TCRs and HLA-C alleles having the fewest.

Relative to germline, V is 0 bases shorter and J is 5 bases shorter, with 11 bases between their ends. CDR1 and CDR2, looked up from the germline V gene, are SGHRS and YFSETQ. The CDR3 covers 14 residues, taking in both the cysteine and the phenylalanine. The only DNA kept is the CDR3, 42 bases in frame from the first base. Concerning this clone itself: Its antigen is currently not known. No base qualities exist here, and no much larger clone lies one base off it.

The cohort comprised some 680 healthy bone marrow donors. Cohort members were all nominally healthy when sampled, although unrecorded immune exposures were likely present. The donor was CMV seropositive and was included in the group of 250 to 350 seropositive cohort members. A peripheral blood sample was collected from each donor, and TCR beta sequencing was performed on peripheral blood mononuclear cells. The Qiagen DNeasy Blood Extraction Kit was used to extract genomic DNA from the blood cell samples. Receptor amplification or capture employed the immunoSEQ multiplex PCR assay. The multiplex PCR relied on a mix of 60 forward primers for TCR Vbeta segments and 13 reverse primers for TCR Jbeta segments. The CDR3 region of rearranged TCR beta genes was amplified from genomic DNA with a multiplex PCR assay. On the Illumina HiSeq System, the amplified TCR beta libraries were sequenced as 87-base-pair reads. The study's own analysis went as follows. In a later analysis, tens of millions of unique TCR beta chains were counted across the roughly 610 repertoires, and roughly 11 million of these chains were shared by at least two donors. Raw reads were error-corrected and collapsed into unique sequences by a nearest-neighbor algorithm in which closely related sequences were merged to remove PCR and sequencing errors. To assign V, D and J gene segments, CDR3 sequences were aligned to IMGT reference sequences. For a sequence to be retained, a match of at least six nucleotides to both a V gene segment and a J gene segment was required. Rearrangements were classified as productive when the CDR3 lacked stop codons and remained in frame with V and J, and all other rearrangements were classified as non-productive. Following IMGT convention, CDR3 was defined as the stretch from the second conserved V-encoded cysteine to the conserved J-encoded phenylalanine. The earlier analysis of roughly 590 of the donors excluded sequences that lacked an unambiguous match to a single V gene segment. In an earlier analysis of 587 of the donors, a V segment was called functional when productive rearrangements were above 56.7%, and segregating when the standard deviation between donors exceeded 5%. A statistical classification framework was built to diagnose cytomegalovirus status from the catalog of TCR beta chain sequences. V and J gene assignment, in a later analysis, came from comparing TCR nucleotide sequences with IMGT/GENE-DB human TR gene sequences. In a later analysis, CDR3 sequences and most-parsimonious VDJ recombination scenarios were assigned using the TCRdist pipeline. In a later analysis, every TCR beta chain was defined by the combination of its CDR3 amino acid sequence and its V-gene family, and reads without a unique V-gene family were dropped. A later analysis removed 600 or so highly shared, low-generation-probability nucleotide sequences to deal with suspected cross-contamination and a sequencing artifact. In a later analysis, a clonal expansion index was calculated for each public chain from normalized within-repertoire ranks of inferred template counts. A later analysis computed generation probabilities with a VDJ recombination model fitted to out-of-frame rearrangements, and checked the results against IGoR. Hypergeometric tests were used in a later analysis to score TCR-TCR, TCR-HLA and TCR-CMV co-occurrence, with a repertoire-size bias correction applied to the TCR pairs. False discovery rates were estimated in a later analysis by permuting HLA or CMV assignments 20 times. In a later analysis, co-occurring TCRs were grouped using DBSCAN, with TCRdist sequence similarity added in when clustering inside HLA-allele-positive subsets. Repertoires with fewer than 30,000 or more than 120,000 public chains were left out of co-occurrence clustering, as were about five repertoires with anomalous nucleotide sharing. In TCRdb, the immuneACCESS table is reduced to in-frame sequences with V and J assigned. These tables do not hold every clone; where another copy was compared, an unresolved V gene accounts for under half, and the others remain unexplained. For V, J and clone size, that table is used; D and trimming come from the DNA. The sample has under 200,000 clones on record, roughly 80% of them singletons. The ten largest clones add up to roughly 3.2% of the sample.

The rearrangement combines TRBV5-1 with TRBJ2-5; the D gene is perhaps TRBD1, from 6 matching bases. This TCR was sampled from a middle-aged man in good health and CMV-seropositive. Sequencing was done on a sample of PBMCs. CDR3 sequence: CASSLGTGLETQYF. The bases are TGCGCCAGCAGCTTGGGCACAGGGTTGGAGACCCAGTACTTC.